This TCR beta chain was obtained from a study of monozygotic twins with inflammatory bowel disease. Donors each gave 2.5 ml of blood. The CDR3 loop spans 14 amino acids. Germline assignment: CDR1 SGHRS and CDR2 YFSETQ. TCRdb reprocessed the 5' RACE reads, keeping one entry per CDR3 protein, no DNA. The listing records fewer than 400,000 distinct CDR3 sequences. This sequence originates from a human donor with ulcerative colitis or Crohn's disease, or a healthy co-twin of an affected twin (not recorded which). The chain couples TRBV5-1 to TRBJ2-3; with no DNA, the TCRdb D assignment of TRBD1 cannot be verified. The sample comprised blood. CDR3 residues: CASSLSGGSDSQYF.